A single sample gave rise to the 5 T cell receptor beta chains below, sequenced in a study of CD8 T cells in ankylosing spondylitis. TCRdb itself ran the 5' RACE reads through MiXCR, one entry per CDR3 protein. Here the sample spans about 170,000 distinct CDR3 sequences, about 17% being singletons. Sequenced input: blood, either unsorted or a sorted T cell fraction (not recorded which). The source of these receptors is a male donor with ankylosing spondylitis or in good health (not recorded which).

This clonotype was seen many times. Here the CDR3 DNA reads TGCGCCAGCAGCGTACGGGGGTCGGACAGGGACCCGCCAGATACGCAGTATTTT. As protein: CASSVRGSDRDPPDTQYF. The chain employs TRBV5-1 and TRBJ2-3, with 8 bases that match TRBD1. The CDR3 sequence is 18 residues long. Germline lookup yields CDR1 SGHRS and CDR2 YFSETQ. Germline trimming cut 4 bases from V and 4 bases from J; bases unmatched to any gene: 17.

At least ten counts were recorded for this clonotype. DNA of the CDR3: TGCGCCAGCAGGGGGACTAGCGGGACTTACAATGAGCAGTTCTTC. It encodes CASRGTSGTYNEQFF. The chain links TRBV5-1 to TRBJ2-1; 13 nucleotides align to TRBD2. CDR3 length: 15 amino acids. Germline V lookup: CDR1 SGHRS, CDR2 YFSETQ. V lost 5 bases to trimming and J lost 4 bases; unmatched junction nucleotides: 3.

In the case of this clonotype: This may be a read error: a much more frequent sequence differs by one nucleotide. The chain combines TRBV5-5 with TRBJ1-1; no reliable D call. Germline loops: CDR1 SGHKS, CDR2 YYEKEE (reference sequence). This CDR3 comprises 13 residues. CDR3: CASSLRVTTQAFF. Here the CDR3 DNA reads TGTGCCAGCAGCTTAAGGGTCACCACTCAAGCTTTCTTT. Together with reference TRBV5-5 and TRBJ1-1, the CDR3 gives the full variable domain: DAGVTQSPTHLIKTRGQQVTLRCSPISGHKSVSWYQQVLGQGPQFIFQYYEKEERGRGNFPDRFSARQFPNYSSELNVNALLLGDSALYLCASSLRVTTQAFFGQGTRLTVV.

A few counts support this clonotype. This chain joins TRBV11-3 and TRBJ2-3; TRBD2 aligns across 8 bases. Germline values: CDR1 SGHNT, CDR2 YENEEA. The V segment lost 0 bases and the J segment 6 bases; nucleotides outside the gene matches: 2. The CDR3 length is 14 residues. The CDR3 is CASSLDPSGDTQYF. The CDR3 DNA sequence: TGTGCCAGCAGCTTAGACCCTAGCGGGGATACGCAGTATTTT.

This clonotype was observed many times. The CDR3, as DNA: TGTGCCAGCAGGGTGGTCAGAGGCACTGAAGCTTTCTTT. It specifies CASRVVRGTEAFF. The chain joins TRBV27 to TRBJ1-1; D unclear. Trimming left V 6 bases short and J 4 bases short, with 12 bases between. There are 13 residues in the CDR3. Germline CDR1 reads MNHEY; CDR2 reads SMNVEV (reference sequence).